The 20 T cell receptor beta chains given below trace back to one sample, sequenced in a study of blood T cell repertoires in COVID-19. Method: immunoSEQ multiplex PCR; TCRdb's copy keeps in-frame clones and lacks some. This sample has 200,000 to 250,000 clones, with just over 85% found just once. Input material: peripheral blood. These receptors all come from a man older than 75 with acute or convalescent COVID-19.

The chain carries TRBV29-1 and TRBJ2-5, with 7 bases aligning to TRBD1. Germline loops: CDR1 SQVTM, CDR2 ANQGSEA. V gave up 7 bases and J gave up 9 bases; unmatched junction bases: 11. The CDR3 length is 12 residues. As DNA, the CDR3 is TGCAGCGGTGGGGGACAGTCCCTCGCCCAGTACTTC. This sequence encodes CSGGGQSLAQYF. Supplemented by reference TRBV29-1 and TRBJ2-5, the full variable domain reads SAVISQKPSRDICQRGTSLTIQCQVDSQVTMMFWYRQQPGQSLTLIATANQGSEATYESGFVIDKFPISRPNLTFSTLTVSNMSPEDSSIYLCSGGGQSLAQYFGPGTRLLVL.

The rearrangement uses TRBV5-4 and TRBJ1-5; D is unclear. Germline values: CDR1 SGHNT, CDR2 YYREEE (reference sequence). This CDR3 has 15 residues. Trimming took 0 bases from V and 5 from J, leaving 12 bases between them. The CDR3 protein is CASSLEPRADQPQHF. In nucleotides, the CDR3 is TGTGCCAGCAGCTTGGAACCGAGGGCGGATCAGCCCCAGCATTTT.

V and J are TRBV27 and TRBJ1-5; 8 nucleotides match TRBD1. V shed 8 bases, J shed 0 bases, and the junction held 3 bases outside the gene matches. The CDR3 has 14 residues. Per germline, CDR1 MNHEY and CDR2 SMNVEV (reference sequence). Here the CDR3 DNA reads TGTGCCAGCGGGGACAGGCTTAGCAATCAGCCCCAGCATTTT. This translates into CASGDRLSNQPQHF.

As to this clone: The sample holds other DNA sequences that translate to the same CDR3. This chain links TRBV7-3 with TRBJ2-2; D not certain. CDR1 is SGHTA, CDR2 FQGTGA, per germline. There are 14 residues in the CDR3. V lost 3 bases and J 3 bases, leaving 8 bases between the germline ends. The CDR3 DNA follows: TGTGCCAGCAGCTTCCACCGAGACACCGGGGAGCTGTTTTTT. Encoded protein: CASSFHRDTGELFF. Using reference TRBV7-3 and TRBJ2-2 for the parts outside the CDR3, the full variable domain is GAGVSQTPSNKVTEKGKYVELRCDPISGHTALYWYRQSLGQGPEFLIYFQGTGAADDSGLPNDRFFAVRPEGSVSTLKIQRTERGDSAVYLCASSFHRDTGELFFGEGSRLTVL.

V and J are TRBV2 and TRBJ1-5, with D possibly being TRBD1 (6 bases). V was trimmed by 0 bases and J by 6 bases, leaving 9 bases between them. CDR1 and CDR2 from the germline V gene are SNHLY and FYNNEI. The CDR3 has 14 residues. The CDR3 here is CASSEAGGFQPQHF. The CDR3, as DNA: TGTGCCAGCAGTGAAGCTGGGGGCTTTCAGCCCCAGCATTTT.

This clone was observed a handful of times. The chain has TRBV5-4 and TRBJ2-7; TRBD1 aligns across 8 bases. V lost 4 bases, J lost 2 bases, and 5 bases stayed unmatched. The CDR3 length is 14 residues. Germline V gives CDR1 SGHNT, CDR2 YYREEE (reference sequence). The CDR3 reads CASSIGQGAYEQYV. The CDR3 region has the DNA TGTGCCAGCAGCATAGGACAGGGTGCCTACGAGCAGTACGTC.

This clone was observed once. V is TRBV6-6 and J is TRBJ2-3; maybe TRBD2 (6 bases). From germline, CDR1 is MNHNY and CDR2 SVGAGI (reference sequence). The CDR3 is made up of 15 amino acids. Trimming shortened V by 5 bases and J by 0 bases, and 12 bases separated the two germline ends. CDR3 nucleotide sequence: TGTGCCAGCAGTAAGCTAGCGCATAGCACAGATACGCAGTATTTT. Amino acids: CASSKLAHSTDTQYF.

The table lists this clone with a few counts. J is TRBJ1-2 and V is TRBV7-2; 8 bases match TRBD1. Trimming at V came to 1 base and at J to 8 bases, leaving 3 bases not matched to a gene. There are 13 residues in the CDR3. CDR1 SGHTA and CDR2 FQGNSA come from the germline V gene. The CDR3 DNA is TGTGCCAGCAGCTTAGTACAGGGGGACGGCTACACCTTC. This codes for CASSLVQGDGYTF.

The rearrangement uses TRBV4-1 and TRBJ1-1; 8 nucleotides align to TRBD1. The CDR3 is 18 amino acids. From germline, CDR1 is MGHRA and CDR2 YSYEKL. V trimming: 4 bases; J trimming: 3 bases; junction bases outside the gene matches: 16. The CDR3 reads CASSPWTGIFVPDTEAFF. DNA of the CDR3: TGCGCCAGCAGCCCTTGGACAGGGATCTTTGTCCCGGACACTGAAGCTTTCTTT.

V is TRBV7-2 and J is TRBJ1-1; no clear D gene. The CDR3 sequence is 13 residues long. Trimming shortened V by 3 bases and J by 1 base, and 6 bases separated the two germline ends. Germline lookup yields CDR1 SGHTA and CDR2 FQGNSA. CDR3: CASSLRWNTEAFF. For the CDR3, the DNA is TGTGCCAGCAGCTTGAGATGGAACACTGAAGCTTTCTTT.

This chain uses TRBV6-2 or TRBV6-3 with TRBJ2-1, with 8 bases fitting TRBD2. Unmatched junction bases numbered 7, after V lost 0 bases and J lost 6 bases. CDR1 is MNHEY, CDR2 SVGEGT, per germline. This CDR3 comprises 16 residues. This CDR3 is CASSYSSSGPSNEQFF. As DNA, the CDR3 is TGTGCCAGCAGTTACTCCTCTAGCGGGCCCTCCAATGAGCAGTTCTTC.

The chain joins TRBV11-3 to TRBJ2-5; perhaps TRBD2 as D (5 bases). V dropped 3 bases and J dropped 4 bases, with 15 bases sitting between them. This CDR3 is built from 15 residues. Germline V gives CDR1 SGHNT, CDR2 YENEEA. The CDR3 coding sequence is TGTGCCAGCAGCTTGGATAGACTAACAGCAGAGACCCAGTACTTC. Translation gives CASSLDRLTAETQYF.

For the CDR3, the DNA is TGTGCCAGCAGCTTAGGGGTTATAGCGGGCCCGAGGGGAGATACGCAGTATTTT. This encodes CASSLGVIAGPRGDTQYF. The V call is TRBV7-6, the J call TRBJ2-3, with 7 positions matching TRBD2. This CDR3 has 18 amino acids. Germline V gene data show CDR1 as SGHVS and CDR2 as FNYEAQ. V shed 1 base and J 5 bases; nucleotides not matched to a gene: 15.

This rearrangement joins TRBV7-8 to TRBJ2-7, with D possibly TRBD2 on 6 matching bases. Trimming stripped 8 bases from V and 2 bases from J, with 16 bases between. The CDR3 runs to 14 residues. Germline-derived CDR1 and CDR2 are SGHVS and FQNEAQ. CDR3 DNA sequence: TGTGCCAGCGTGGGGGACTGGATTCCCTACGAGCAGTACTTC. It yields the protein CASVGDWIPYEQYF.

Only a few counts were recorded for this clone. The chain couples TRBV18 to TRBJ1-1, with TRBD1 as a possible D gene (6 bases). CDR3 length equals 16 residues. Germline loops: CDR1 KGHSH, CDR2 LQKENI. Trimming took off 4 bases at V and 1 base at J, with 16 bases between the two ends. The CDR3 protein is CASSLFTGQPNTEAFF. In nucleotides, the CDR3 is TGTGCCAGCTCACTATTCACCGGACAGCCGAACACTGAAGCTTTCTTT.

Details on this clone: Other nucleotide sequences in the sample specify the same CDR3. The chain recombines TRBV19 with TRBJ2-1; TRBD2 matches at 9 bases. This CDR3 region has 18 residues. Trimming removed 3 bases from V and 4 bases from J; junction bases left unmatched: 13. Germline assignment: CDR1 LNHDA and CDR2 SQIVND (reference sequence). The CDR3: CASSIRTSEVGSYNEQFF. The CDR3 region has the DNA TGTGCCAGTAGTATTCGGACTAGCGAGGTCGGGTCTTACAATGAGCAGTTCTTC.

This clone was recorded a few times. The chain has TRBV7-9 and TRBJ1-5; a weak D match, TRBD1 (6 bases). The length of the CDR3 is 16 residues. The V end was cut by 0 bases, the J end by 6 bases, with 15 bases between. The germline gives CDR1 SEHNR, CDR2 FQNEAQ (reference sequence). The CDR3 DNA follows: TGTGCCAGCAGCTTAGCGTGGGCAGGGGCGGTTCAGCCCCAGCATTTT. Translated: CASSLAWAGAVQPQHF.

The V call is TRBV24-1, the J call TRBJ2-3, with D unclear. V shed 3 bases and J shed 0 bases, with 12 bases lying between them. This CDR3 is built from 16 residues. Germline-derived CDR1 and CDR2 are KGHDR and SFDVKD. The CDR3 sequence: CATSDARLASTDTQYF. The CDR3 DNA reads as TGTGCCACCAGTGATGCTAGACTTGCTAGCACAGATACGCAGTATTTT.

This chain connects TRBV28 to TRBJ2-7, with D hard to call. The germline V gene encodes CDR1 MDHEN and CDR2 SYDVKM. The CDR3 runs to 12 residues. The V gene lost 5 bases and the J gene lost 5 bases, with 10 bases spanning the gap. CDR3 loop: CASSILSHEQYF. The CDR3 DNA reads as TGTGCCAGCAGTATCCTATCACACGAGCAGTACTTC.

The chain is built from TRBV18 and TRBJ2-5, with 9 bases that match TRBD2. CDR1 KGHSH and CDR2 LQKENI come from the germline V gene. J lost 4 bases, V lost 5 bases, and 11 bases had no gene match. The CDR3 spans 16 residues. CDR3 coding DNA: TGTGCCAGCTCATCTGTAGCGGGAGTCGGTGGAGAGACCCAGTACTTC. This sequence encodes CASSSVAGVGGETQYF.